This T cell receptor (beta chain) was captured in a study of T cells in Graves' hyperthyroidism and ophthalmopathy. Overall study results and limits: Most thyroid-expanded clonotypes above 0.001 were also found in blood.

Aged 18 to 65, the patients had hyperthyroidism that was newly diagnosed and had lasted under 2 months. Patients having uncontrolled infection, another autoimmune disease, pregnancy or lactation were not included. A remark on this clonotype: Its antigen is not known.

The germline gives CDR1 ENHRY, CDR2 SYGVKD. The CDR3 is made up of 14 amino acids. The J segment lost 8 bases and the V segment lost 3 bases, leaving 4 bases of the junction unmatched. TCR beta CDR3 regions were amplified from RNA transcripts. HTBI primers were employed in a first-round RT-PCR of the TCR CDR3. TCRdb fed the multiplex PCR reads into MiXCR, producing one record per CDR3 protein. The sample records about 720,000 distinct CDR3 sequences, 16% being singletons. The chain employs TRBV10-3 and TRBJ1-2, with TRBD1 matching over 12 bases. The TCR originated in a man aged 18 to 30 with Graves' hyperthyroidism. The specimen was blood. In DNA, the CDR3 is TGTGCCATCAGTGAAGGGGACAGGGGGCTCGGCTACACCTTC. It encodes CAISEGDRGLGYTF.